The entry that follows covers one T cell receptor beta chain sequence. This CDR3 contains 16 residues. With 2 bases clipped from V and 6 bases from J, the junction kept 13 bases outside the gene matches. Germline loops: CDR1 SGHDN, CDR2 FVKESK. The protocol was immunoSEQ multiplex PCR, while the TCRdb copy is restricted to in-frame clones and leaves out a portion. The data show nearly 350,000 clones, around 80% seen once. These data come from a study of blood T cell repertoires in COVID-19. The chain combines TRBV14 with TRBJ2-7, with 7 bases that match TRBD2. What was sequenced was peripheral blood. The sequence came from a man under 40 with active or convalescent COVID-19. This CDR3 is CASSQTAGPHTGEQYF. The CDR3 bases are TGTGCCAGCAGCCAAACAGCGGGACCTCACACCGGCGAGCAGTACTTC.